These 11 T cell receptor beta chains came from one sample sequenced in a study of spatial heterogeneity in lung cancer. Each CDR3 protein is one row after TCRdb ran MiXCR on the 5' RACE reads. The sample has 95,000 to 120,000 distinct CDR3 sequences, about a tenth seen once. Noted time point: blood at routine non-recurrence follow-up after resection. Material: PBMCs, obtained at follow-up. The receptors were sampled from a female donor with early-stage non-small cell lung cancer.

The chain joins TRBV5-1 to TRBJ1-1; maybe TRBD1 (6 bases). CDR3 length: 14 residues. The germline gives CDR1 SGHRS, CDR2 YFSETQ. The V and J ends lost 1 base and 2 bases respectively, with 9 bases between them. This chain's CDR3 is CASSLQGQNTEAFF. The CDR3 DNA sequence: TGCGCCAGCAGCTTGCAGGGGCAAAACACTGAAGCTTTCTTT.

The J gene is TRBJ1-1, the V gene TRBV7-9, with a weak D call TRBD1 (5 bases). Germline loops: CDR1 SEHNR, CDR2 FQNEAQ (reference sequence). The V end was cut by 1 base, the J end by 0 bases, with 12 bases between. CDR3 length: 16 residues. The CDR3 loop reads CASSLEGVVMNTEAFF. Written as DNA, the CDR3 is TGTGCCAGCAGCTTAGAAGGGGTCGTAATGAACACTGAAGCTTTCTTT.

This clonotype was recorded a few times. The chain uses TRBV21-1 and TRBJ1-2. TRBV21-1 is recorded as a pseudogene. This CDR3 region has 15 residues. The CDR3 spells CASSNFSNRKYGYTF. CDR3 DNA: TGTGCCAGCAGCAACTTTTCAAATAGAAAGTATGGCTACACCTTC.

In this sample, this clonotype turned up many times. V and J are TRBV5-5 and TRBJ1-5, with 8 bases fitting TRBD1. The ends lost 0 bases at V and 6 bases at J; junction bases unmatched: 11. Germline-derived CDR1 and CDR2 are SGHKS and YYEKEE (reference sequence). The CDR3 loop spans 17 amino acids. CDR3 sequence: CASSLAGQGAGGQPQHF. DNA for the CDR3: TGTGCCAGCAGCTTGGCCGGGCAGGGGGCTGGTGGTCAGCCCCAGCATTTT.

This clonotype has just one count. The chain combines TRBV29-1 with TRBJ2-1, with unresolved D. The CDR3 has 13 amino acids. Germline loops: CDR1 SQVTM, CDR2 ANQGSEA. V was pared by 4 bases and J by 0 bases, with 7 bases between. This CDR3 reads CSVVTSSYNEQFF. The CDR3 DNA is TGCAGCGTTGTCACCAGCTCCTACAATGAGCAGTTCTTC.

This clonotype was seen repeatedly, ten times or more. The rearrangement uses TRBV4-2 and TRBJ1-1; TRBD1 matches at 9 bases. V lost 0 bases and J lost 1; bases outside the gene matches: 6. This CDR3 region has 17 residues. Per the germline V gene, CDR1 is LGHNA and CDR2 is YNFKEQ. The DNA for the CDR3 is TGTGCCAGCAGCCAAGATTGGGACAGGGTTGCGAACACTGAAGCTTTCTTT. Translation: CASSQDWDRVANTEAFF.

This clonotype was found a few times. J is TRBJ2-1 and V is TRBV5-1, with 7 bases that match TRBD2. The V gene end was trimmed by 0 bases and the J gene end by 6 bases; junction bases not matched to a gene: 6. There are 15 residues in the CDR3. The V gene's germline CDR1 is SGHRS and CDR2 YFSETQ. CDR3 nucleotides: TGCGCCAGCAGCTTGGTCGCGGGAGTAGGCAATGAGCAGTTCTTC. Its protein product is CASSLVAGVGNEQFF.

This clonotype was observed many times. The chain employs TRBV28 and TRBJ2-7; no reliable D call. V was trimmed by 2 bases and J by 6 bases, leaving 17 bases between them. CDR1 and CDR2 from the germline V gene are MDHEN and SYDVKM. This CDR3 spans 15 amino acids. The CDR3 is CASSLGSSLSSEQYF. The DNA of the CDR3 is TGTGCCAGCAGTTTAGGGTCTTCGCTCAGCTCCGAGCAGTACTTC.

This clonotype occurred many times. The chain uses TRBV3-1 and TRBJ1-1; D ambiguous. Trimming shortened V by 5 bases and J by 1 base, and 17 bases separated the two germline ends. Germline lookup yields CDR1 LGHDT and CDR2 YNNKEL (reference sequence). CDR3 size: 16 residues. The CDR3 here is CASSFQRGRPNTEAFF. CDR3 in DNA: TGTGCCAGCAGCTTCCAACGGGGTAGGCCGAACACTGAAGCTTTCTTT.

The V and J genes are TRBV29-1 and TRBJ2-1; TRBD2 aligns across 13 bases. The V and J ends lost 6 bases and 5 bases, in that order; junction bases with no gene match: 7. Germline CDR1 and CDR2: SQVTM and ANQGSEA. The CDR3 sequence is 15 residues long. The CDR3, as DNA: TGCAGCGTCGGCGGACTAGCGGGAGAGGACAATGAGCAGTTCTTC. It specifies CSVGGLAGEDNEQFF.

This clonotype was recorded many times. The CDR3 DNA reads TGTGCCAGTGCGGGTCCGCTTGCAACCAATGAGCAGTTCTTC. Translated: CASAGPLATNEQFF. This chain connects TRBV11-2 to TRBJ2-1, with D tentatively TRBD2 (5 bases). Germline CDR1 SGHAT, CDR2 FQNNGV. V was clipped by 9 bases and J by 6 bases, with 18 bases between them. CDR3 length: 14 residues.